These 9 T cell receptor beta chains originate from one sample sequenced in a study of molecular identifiers for immune sequencing clone quantification. Each CDR3 protein is one row after TCRdb ran MiXCR on the PCR reads. Here the sample spans approximately 500,000 distinct CDR3 sequences, around 23% being singletons. The sample was naive CD8+ T cells from blood, with Jurkat cell RNA spiked in. Subset reported: FACS-sorted CD8+CD4-CCR7+CD45RA+ naive T cells. The receptors were gathered from a human donor in good health. Some libraries in this study had Jurkat cell RNA spiked in.

This chain uses TRBV30 with TRBJ2-6, with TRBD2 identical over 10 bases. Trimming removed 5 bases from V and 1 base from J; junction bases left unmatched: 8. The CDR3 covers 17 residues. The germline CDR1 and CDR2 sequences are GTSNPN and SVGIG (reference sequence). CDR3 DNA: TGTGCCTGGCTCGCGCTAGCGGGAGTTTCTGGGGCCAACGTCCTGACTTTC. This translates into CAWLALAGVSGANVLTF.

Comments on this clonotype: A much bigger clone sits one base away, suggesting this may be a read error. This chain links TRBV9 with TRBJ2-1, with D possibly being TRBD2 (6 bases). The CDR3 runs 19 residues. The V gene's germline CDR1 is SGDLS and CDR2 YYNGEE. Here the CDR3 DNA reads TGTGCCAGCGGCGTAGCCGGGGGTCAGGGACCCGGGTCCTACAATGAGCAGTTCTTC. This sequence encodes CASGVAGGQGPGSYNEQFF. Full variable domain (missing parts from reference TRBV9 and TRBJ2-1): DSGVTQTPKHLITATGQRVTLRCSPRSGDLSVYWYQQSLDQGLQFLIQYYNGEERAKGNILERFSAQQFPDLHSELNLSSLELGDSALYFCASGVAGGQGPGSYNEQFFGPGTRLTVL.

The chain uses TRBV7-9 and TRBJ2-7; unclear D gene. Trimming stripped 7 bases from V and 5 bases from J, with 9 bases between. Per the germline V gene, CDR1 is SEHNR and CDR2 is FQNEAQ (reference sequence). The CDR3 sequence is 11 residues long. The DNA of the CDR3 is TGTGCCAGCATGGGGTCCGACGAGCAGTACTTC. Translation: CASMGSDEQYF.

This clonotype was observed at least ten times. V gene TRBV9 combines with J gene TRBJ2-3; D might be TRBD2 (6 bases). The ends were cut back, 4 bases at V and 6 bases at J, with 18 bases in the middle. The CDR3 consists of 15 residues. Germline CDR1 reads SGDLS; CDR2 reads YYNGEE. This CDR3 reads CASSSREWSEDTQYF. In nucleotides, the CDR3 is TGTGCCAGCAGCTCACGGGAGTGGAGCGAGGATACGCAGTATTTT.

This clonotype was seen only a few times. The V call is TRBV9, the J call TRBJ1-3; D remains unclear. The CDR3 loop spans 15 amino acids. Germline lookup yields CDR1 SGDLS and CDR2 YYNGEE. The V end lost 0 bases, the J end lost 0 bases, and 7 bases lay between the germline ends. CDR3 amino acids: CASSVAGASGNTIYF. The CDR3 DNA is TGTGCCAGCAGCGTAGCCGGAGCCTCTGGAAACACCATATATTTT.

The rearrangement joins TRBV2 to TRBJ2-7, with 10 bases matching TRBD1. Germline CDR1 and CDR2: SNHLY and FYNNEI. The CDR3 totals 15 residues. V lost 7 bases to trimming and J lost 2 bases; unmatched junction nucleotides: 8. The CDR3 reads CASTAGQGRTYEQYF. The CDR3 nucleotides are TGTGCCAGCACCGCGGGACAGGGGAGAACCTACGAGCAGTACTTC.

This clonotype was recorded a few times. The chain recombines TRBV7-6 with TRBJ2-3; 14 nucleotides agree with TRBD2. Germline values: CDR1 SGHVS, CDR2 FNYEAQ. The CDR3 sequence is 17 residues long. With V trimmed by 4 bases and J by 6 bases, 9 bases remained unmatched. CDR3 nucleotide sequence: TGTGCCAGCAGCTCGATTGGACTAGCGGGGGGTGGGGATACGCAGTATTTT. Amino acid sequence: CASSSIGLAGGGDTQYF.

This clonotype was seen at least ten times. The chain couples TRBV12-3 or TRBV12-4 to TRBJ1-5; no firm D call. Between the trimmed V and J ends, which lost 4 bases and 2 bases, there was a span of 12 bases. The CDR3 spans 15 residues. CDR3 in DNA: TGTGCCAGCAGTTCTGTGGGATTTGGCAATCAGCCCCAGCATTTT. Translated, it gives CASSSVGFGNQPQHF.

With respect to this clonotype: With a much larger clone just one base away, this may be a read error. The gene calls are TRBV28 and TRBJ1-5; no firm D call. From germline, CDR1 is MDHEN and CDR2 SYDVKM. CDR3 size: 14 residues. This CDR3 is CASSSLISNQSQHF. In nucleotides, the CDR3 is TGTGCCAGCAGTTCGCTTATTAGCAATCAGTCCCAGCATTTT. The full variable domain, completed using reference TRBV28 and TRBJ1-5, is DVKVTQSSRYLVKRTGEKVFLECVQDMDHENMFWYRQDPGLGLRLIYFSYDVKMKEKGDIPEGYSVSREKKERFSLILESASTNQTSMYLCASSSLISNQSQHFGDGTRLSIL.